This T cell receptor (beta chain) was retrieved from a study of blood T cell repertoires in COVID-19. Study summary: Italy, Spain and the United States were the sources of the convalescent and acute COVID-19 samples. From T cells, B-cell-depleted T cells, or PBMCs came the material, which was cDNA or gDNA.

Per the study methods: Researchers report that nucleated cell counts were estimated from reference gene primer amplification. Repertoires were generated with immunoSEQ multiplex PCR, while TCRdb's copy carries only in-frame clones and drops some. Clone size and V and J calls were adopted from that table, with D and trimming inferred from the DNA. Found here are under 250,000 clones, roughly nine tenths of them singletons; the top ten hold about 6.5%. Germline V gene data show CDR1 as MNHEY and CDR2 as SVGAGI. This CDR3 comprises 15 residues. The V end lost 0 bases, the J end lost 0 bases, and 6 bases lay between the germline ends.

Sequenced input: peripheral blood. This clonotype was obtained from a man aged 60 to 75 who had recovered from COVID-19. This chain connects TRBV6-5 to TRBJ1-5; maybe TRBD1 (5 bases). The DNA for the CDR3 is TGTGCCAGCAGTTACTCGGGGCTTAGCAATCAGCCCCAGCATTTT. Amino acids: CASSYSGLSNQPQHF.